Detailed here is one TCR beta chain. The data derive from a study of T cell responses to AZD1222 COVID-19 vaccine. V was cut by 6 bases and J by 1 base, with 15 bases left in between. The CDR3 runs to 15 residues. Germline V CDR1 and CDR2: SNHLY, FYNNEI. The method was immunoSEQ multiplex PCR; TCRdb's version includes in-frame clones alone and lacks a portion of them. The sample consists of 150,000 to 200,000 clones, under 95% of them appearing once. The specimen comprised peripheral blood, sampled 28 days after the second AZD1222 dose. The chain links TRBV2 to TRBJ1-1; a weak D match, TRBD1 (6 bases). The receptor was derived from an adult who received the AZD1222 COVID-19 vaccine. DNA of the CDR3: TGTGCCAGCAGGGAACGGGACATTCCGAACACTGAAGCTTTCTTT. It is translated as CASRERDIPNTEAFF.